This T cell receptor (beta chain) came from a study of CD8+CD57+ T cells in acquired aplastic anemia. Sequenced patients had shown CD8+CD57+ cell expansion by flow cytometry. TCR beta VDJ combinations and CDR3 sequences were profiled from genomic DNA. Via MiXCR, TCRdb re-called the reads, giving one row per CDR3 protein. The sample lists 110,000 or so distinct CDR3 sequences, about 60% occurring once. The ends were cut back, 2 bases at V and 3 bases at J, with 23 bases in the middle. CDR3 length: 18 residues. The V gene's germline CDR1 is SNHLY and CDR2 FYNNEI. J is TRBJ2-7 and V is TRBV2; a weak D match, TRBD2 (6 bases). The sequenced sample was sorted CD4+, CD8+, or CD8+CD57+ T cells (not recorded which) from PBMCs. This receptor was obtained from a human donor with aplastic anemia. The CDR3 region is CASSETPASSAGFYEQYF. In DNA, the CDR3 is TGTGCCAGCAGTGAAACCCCTGCATCTAGCGCAGGATTCTACGAGCAGTACTTC.